These 14 T cell receptor beta chains came from one sample sequenced in a study of blood T cell repertoires in COVID-19. TCRdb's table, derived via immunoSEQ multiplex PCR, lists solely in-frame clones and lacks some. The table includes some 150,000 clones, more than 80% detected once. Sequencing was done on a sample of peripheral blood. The source of these receptors is a woman between 40 and 55 years old with acute or convalescent COVID-19.

J is TRBJ2-1 and V is TRBV24-1, with TRBD2 matching 9 bases. V dropped 5 bases and J dropped 1; count of bases not matched to a gene: 8. The CDR3 has 17 amino acids. Germline values: CDR1 KGHDR, CDR2 SFDVKD. In DNA form, the CDR3 reads TGTGCCACCAGTGTCCTAGCGCGGGGGGGTTCCTACAATGAGCAGTTCTTC. Translating it yields CATSVLARGGSYNEQFF.

This chain links TRBV24-1 with TRBJ2-1; 11 positions agree with TRBD2. CDR1 is KGHDR, CDR2 SFDVKD, per germline. The CDR3 length is 17 residues. J lost 6 bases, V lost 5 bases, and 11 bases had no gene match. CDR3 residues: CATSGRTLAGVSNEQFF. For the CDR3, the DNA is TGTGCCACCAGTGGAAGGACACTAGCGGGAGTAAGCAATGAGCAGTTCTTC.

The chain recombines TRBV7-2 with TRBJ1-5, with D perhaps TRBD1 (6 bases). CDR1 and CDR2 (germline): SGHTA, FQGNSA. Trimming took 2 bases from V and 7 from J, leaving 15 bases between them. The CDR3 has 15 residues. CDR3: CASSLFLTGRQPQHF. In DNA, the CDR3 is TGTGCCAGCAGCTTATTCCTGACAGGTAGACAGCCCCAGCATTTT. The full variable domain, its missing parts supplied by reference TRBV7-2 and TRBJ1-5, is GAGVSQSPSNKVTEKGKDVELRCDPISGHTALYWYRQSLGQGLEFLIYFQGNSAPDKSGLPSDRFSAERTGGSVSTLTIQRTQQEDSAVYLCASSLFLTGRQPQHFGDGTRLSIL.

The V call is TRBV28, the J call TRBJ2-5, with TRBD1 identical over 7 bases. Germline assignment: CDR1 MDHEN and CDR2 SYDVKM. With 6 bases clipped from V and 7 bases from J, the junction kept 11 bases outside the gene matches. CDR3 length equals 14 residues. The CDR3 protein is CASSGQEPTGTQYF. The CDR3 region has the DNA TGTGCCAGCAGCGGACAGGAGCCCACGGGGACCCAGTACTTC.

The chain has TRBV30 and TRBJ1-1, with TRBD1 as a possible D gene (5 bases). CDR1 GTSNPN and CDR2 SVGIG come from the germline V gene (reference sequence). This CDR3 has 14 amino acids. Trimming removed 2 bases at V and 3 bases at J, with 13 bases between. The CDR3 nucleotides read TGTGCCTGGAGTCCCCTGGGGCCCTACACTGAAGCTTTCTTT. The encoded protein is CAWSPLGPYTEAFF.

V is TRBV14 and J is TRBJ1-6; a weak D match, TRBD1 (6 bases). CDR3 length: 14 residues. Germline lookup yields CDR1 SGHDN and CDR2 FVKESK. The ends were cut back, 5 bases at V and 10 bases at J, with 15 bases in the middle. The CDR3 reads CASSARGYGSPLHF. In nucleotides, the CDR3 is TGTGCCAGCAGCGCTAGGGGGTACGGATCACCCCTCCACTTT.

The chain carries TRBV20-1 and TRBJ2-3; D is unclear. The CDR3 consists of 14 residues. Germline CDR1 and CDR2: DFQATT and SNEGSKA (reference sequence). The V end was cut by 3 bases, the J end by 4 bases, with 14 bases between. CDR3 sequence: CSASPPQNPDTQYF. The CDR3 DNA reads TGCAGTGCTAGTCCGCCACAAAATCCAGATACGCAGTATTTT.

The chain links TRBV4-2 to TRBJ2-7, with a weak D call TRBD2 (6 bases). CDR1 and CDR2 (germline): LGHNA, YNFKEQ. The CDR3 has 15 residues. Trimming pared 1 base from V and 2 bases from J, leaving 12 bases between. CDR3 loop: CASSQATTRTYEQYF. In nucleotides, the CDR3 is TGTGCCAGCAGCCAAGCCACGACTAGAACCTACGAGCAGTACTTC.

The rearrangement links TRBV10-3 to TRBJ2-7, with D possibly TRBD1 on 5 matching bases. Germline V gene lookup returns CDR1 ENHRY and CDR2 SYGVKD. The CDR3 covers 14 residues. V was pared by 3 bases and J by 5 bases, with 14 bases between. The CDR3 coding sequence is TGTGCCATCAGTGAAGTGCAGGGAACTAACGAGCAGTACTTC. Its translation: CAISEVQGTNEQYF.

This clone was seen a single time. V and J are TRBV6-5 and TRBJ1-5; 7 bases map to TRBD1. Germline-derived CDR1 and CDR2 are MNHEY and SVGAGI. J gave up 5 bases and V 8 bases, and 6 bases lay outside the gene matches. This CDR3 is built from 13 residues. The CDR3 loop is CASARGPYQPQHF. The CDR3 DNA reads TGTGCCAGCGCTAGGGGGCCTTATCAGCCCCAGCATTTT.

This sequence joins TRBV6-5 and TRBJ2-5; TRBD1 matches 8 bases. The CDR3 runs 14 residues. Germline loops: CDR1 MNHEY, CDR2 SVGAGI. Trimming removed 5 bases from V and 5 bases from J; junction bases left unmatched: 7. CDR3 in amino acids: CASSRRTGMETQYF. The CDR3 nucleotides read TGTGCCAGCAGTCGTCGGACAGGGATGGAGACCCAGTACTTC.

CDR3 loop: CASSQETGIRTEAFF. In DNA, the CDR3 is TGTGCCAGCTCACAGGAAACAGGGATTAGGACTGAAGCTTTCTTT. The chain uses TRBV18 and TRBJ1-1, with D possibly being TRBD1 (6 bases). CDR3 length equals 15 residues. The germline CDR1 and CDR2 sequences are KGHSH and LQKENI. The V end lost 4 bases, the J end lost 5 bases, and 17 bases lay between the germline ends.

The chain links TRBV4-2 to TRBJ2-2; D is possibly TRBD1 (5 bases). Germline V lookup: CDR1 LGHNA, CDR2 YNFKEQ. The CDR3 contains 14 residues. V lost 3 bases and J 5 bases, leaving 10 bases between the germline ends. CDR3 sequence reads: CASSQVQETGELFF. As DNA, the CDR3 is TGTGCCAGCAGCCAGGTACAGGAGACCGGGGAGCTGTTTTTT.

The gene calls are TRBV7-8 and TRBJ1-1; weak D call: TRBD1 (6 bases). The CDR3 is 14 residues long. The germline V gene encodes CDR1 SGHVS and CDR2 FQNEAQ. Trimming removed 4 bases at V and 0 bases at J, with 9 bases between. The CDR3 protein is CASSSGTLNTEAFF. Written as DNA, the CDR3 is TGTGCCAGCAGCTCAGGGACACTGAACACTGAAGCTTTCTTT.